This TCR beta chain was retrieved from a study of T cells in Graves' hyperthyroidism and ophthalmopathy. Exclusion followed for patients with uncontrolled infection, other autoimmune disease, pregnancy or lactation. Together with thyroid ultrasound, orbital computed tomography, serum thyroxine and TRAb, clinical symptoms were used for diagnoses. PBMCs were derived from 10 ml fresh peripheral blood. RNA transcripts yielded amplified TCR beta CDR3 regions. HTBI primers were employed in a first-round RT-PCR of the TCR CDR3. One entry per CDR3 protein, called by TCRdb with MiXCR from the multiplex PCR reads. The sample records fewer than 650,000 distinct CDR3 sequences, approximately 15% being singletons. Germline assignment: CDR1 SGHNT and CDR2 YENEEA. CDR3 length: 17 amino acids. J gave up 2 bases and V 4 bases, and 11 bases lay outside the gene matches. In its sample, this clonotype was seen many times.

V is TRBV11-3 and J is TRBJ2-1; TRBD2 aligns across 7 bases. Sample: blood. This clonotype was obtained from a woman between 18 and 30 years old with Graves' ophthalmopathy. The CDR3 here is CASSSGTTRLTYNEQFF. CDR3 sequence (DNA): TGTGCCAGCAGCTCCGGGACTACTCGCCTAACCTACAATGAGCAGTTCTTC.